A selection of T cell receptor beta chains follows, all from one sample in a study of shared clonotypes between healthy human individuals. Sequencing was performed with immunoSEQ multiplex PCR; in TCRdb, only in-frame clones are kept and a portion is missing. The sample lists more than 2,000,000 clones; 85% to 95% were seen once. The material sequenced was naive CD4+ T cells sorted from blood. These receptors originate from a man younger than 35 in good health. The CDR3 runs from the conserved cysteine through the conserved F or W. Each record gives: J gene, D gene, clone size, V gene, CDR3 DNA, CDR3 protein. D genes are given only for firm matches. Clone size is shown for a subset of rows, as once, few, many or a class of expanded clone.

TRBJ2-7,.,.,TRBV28,TGTGCCAGCACAGCCCCGGGGGCACCGATAAATATAGACGAGCAGTACTTC,CASTAPGAPINIDEQYF
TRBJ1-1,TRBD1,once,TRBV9,TGTGCCAGCAGCGAAAACCCAGGGGGCGGGCTATCTGAAGCTTTCTTT,CASSENPGGGLSEAFF
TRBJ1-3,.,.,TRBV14,TGTGCCAGCAGCCAACAGACCGGGGCCCGTGGAAACACCATATATTTT,CASSQQTGARGNTIYF
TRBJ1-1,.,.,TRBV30,TGTGCCTGGAGTGGATCCTTTAAAGCTGCTGAAGCTTTCTTT,CAWSGSFKAAEAFF
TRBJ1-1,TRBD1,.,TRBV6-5,TGTGCCAGCAGTTACTCCCGGACAGGGGGTGACGCTTTCTTT,CASSYSRTGGDAFF
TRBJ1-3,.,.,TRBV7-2,TGTGCCAGCAGCTTAGAGGGCAGCCTAGGAAACACCATATATTTT,CASSLEGSLGNTIYF
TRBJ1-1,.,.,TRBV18,TGTGCCAGCTCACCCATGAGAGACCCCATAGTTTTCTTT,CASSPMRDPIVFF
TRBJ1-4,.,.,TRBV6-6,TGTGCCAGCAGTTATCCGGACTCCCCAAAGGAGGGACTGTTTTTT,CASSYPDSPKEGLFF
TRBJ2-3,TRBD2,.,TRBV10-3,TGTGCCATCAGTGAGAGGATACTAGCGGGACACGATACGCAGTATTTT,CAISERILAGHDTQYF
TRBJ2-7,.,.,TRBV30,TGTGCCTGGAGTGTGGGGGCTAGCGACTCCTACGAGCAGTACTTC,CAWSVGASDSYEQYF
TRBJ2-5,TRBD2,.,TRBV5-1,TGCGCCAGCAGCCCGAGCGGGGAGCGGGAGACCCAGTACTTC,CASSPSGERETQYF
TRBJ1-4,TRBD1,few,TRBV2,TGTGCCAGCAGACAGGGGGTGGAAAAACTGTTTTTT,CASRQGVEKLFF
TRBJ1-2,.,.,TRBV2,TGTGCCAGCAGTGAGAGTGGAATGGACTATGGCTACACCTTC,CASSESGMDYGYTF
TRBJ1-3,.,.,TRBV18,TGTGCCAGCTCACCCGGGGCAGACACCATATATTTT,CASSPGADTIYF
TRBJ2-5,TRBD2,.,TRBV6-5,TGTGCCAGCAGTTACGCGCTAGCGGGACCGGAGACCCAGTACTTC,CASSYALAGPETQYF
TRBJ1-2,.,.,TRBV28,TGTGCCGGCCTAAGGGGAGGCCTCGGGGTTGCCTATGGCTACACCTTC,CAGLRGGLGVAYGYTF
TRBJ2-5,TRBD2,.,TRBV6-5,TGTGCCAGCAGCCCCGGACTAGCGCCCGGGGAGACCCAGTACTTC,CASSPGLAPGETQYF
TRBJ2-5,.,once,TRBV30,TGTGCCTGGTCCGTTCGGCGAGAGACCCAGTACTTC,CAWSVRRETQYF
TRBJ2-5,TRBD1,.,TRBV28,TGTGCCAGCAGTTCATCCGGGACAGGACGAGAGACCCAGTACTTC,CASSSSGTGRETQYF
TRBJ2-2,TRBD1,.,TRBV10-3,TGTGCCATTAGTGAGTGGGGGACAGGGACCGGGGAGCTGTTTTTT,CAISEWGTGTGELFF
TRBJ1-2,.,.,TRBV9,TGTGCCAGCCTCTCAGGGGATCCCGCGCCGTATCTCACCTTC,CASLSGDPAPYLTF
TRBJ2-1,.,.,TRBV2,TGTGCCAGCAGTGAAAGGGTCCCCACGGTTGAGCAGTTCTTC,CASSERVPTVEQFF
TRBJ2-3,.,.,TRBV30,TGTGCCTGGAGTGCGGGGGCGAGCACAGATACGCAGTATTTT,CAWSAGASTDTQYF
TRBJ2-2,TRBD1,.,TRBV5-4,TGTGCCAGCAGCTTGTCAGGGGGCGCCACCGGGGAGCTGTTTTTT,CASSLSGGATGELFF
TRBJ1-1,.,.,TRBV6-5,TGTGCCAGCAGTTACTCAAATAGCATGAACACTGAAGCTTTCTTT,CASSYSNSMNTEAFF
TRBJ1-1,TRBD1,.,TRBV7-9,TGTGCCAGCAGCTTCGCGGACAGGGTTTTGACTGAAGCTTTCTTT,CASSFADRVLTEAFF
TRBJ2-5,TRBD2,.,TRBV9,TGTGCCAGCAGCGTAGACAGCGGGGGGCCAGAGACCCAGTACTTC,CASSVDSGGPETQYF
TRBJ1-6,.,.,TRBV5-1,TGCGCCAGCAGCTTGAGGGGGTCCTATAATTCACCCCTCCACTTT,CASSLRGSYNSPLHF
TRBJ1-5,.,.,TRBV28,TGTGCCAGCAGCCGGGACCAGAGCAATCAGCCCCAGCATTTT,CASSRDQSNQPQHF
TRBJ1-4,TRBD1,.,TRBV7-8,TGTGCCAGCAGCTTAGTAGAAGGGGCCAGGGGGCGTGAAAAACTGTTTTTT,CASSLVEGARGREKLFF
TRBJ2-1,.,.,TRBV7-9,TGTGCCAGCAGCCCTCAGGGAGTAAACCCGACGAATGAGCAGTTCTTC,CASSPQGVNPTNEQFF
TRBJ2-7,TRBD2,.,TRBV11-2,TGTGCCAGCAGCTTAATGATAGCGGGGTACGAGCAGTACTTC,CASSLMIAGYEQYF
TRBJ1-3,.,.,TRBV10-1,TGCGCCAGCAGTGAGGGAAACACCATATATTTT,CASSEGNTIYF
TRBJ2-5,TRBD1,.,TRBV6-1,TGTGCCAGCAGTGCCGGGCGCAGGGGGCAGGAGACCCAGTACTTC,CASSAGRRGQETQYF
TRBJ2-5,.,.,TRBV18,TGTGCCAGCTCACCACTGGAGGGGGCTCAAGAGACCCAGTACTTC,CASSPLEGAQETQYF
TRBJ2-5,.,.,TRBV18,TGTGCCAGCTCCCAAGGAACGGAAGAGACCCAGTACTTC,CASSQGTEETQYF
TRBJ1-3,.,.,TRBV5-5,TGTGCCAGCAGCTTGGAAACGCCGGTGTTCACCATATATTTT,CASSLETPVFTIYF
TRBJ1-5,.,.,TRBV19,TGTGCCAGTAGTCCGACCGGACTGGCACTTCCCAATCAGCCCCAGCATTTT,CASSPTGLALPNQPQHF
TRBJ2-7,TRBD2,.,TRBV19,TGTGCCACCAGTATCTCCGGGACTAGCGGGTCCTACGAGCAGTACTTC,CATSISGTSGSYEQYF
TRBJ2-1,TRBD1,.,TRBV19,TGTGCCAGTAGTATAGGGGGGACAGGGGTCAATGAGCAGTTCTTC,CASSIGGTGVNEQFF
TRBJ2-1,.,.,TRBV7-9,TGTGCCAGCAGCTTACTTAGCGCCCCACGGTCCAATGAGCAGTTCTTC,CASSLLSAPRSNEQFF
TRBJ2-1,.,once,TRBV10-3,TGTGCCATCAGTATCGCCGGCGCTGAGCAGTTCTTC,CAISIAGAEQFF
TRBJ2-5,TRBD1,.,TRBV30,TGTGCCTGGACGAATCAGGGGGCTCCTACAGAGACCCAGTACTTC,CAWTNQGAPTETQYF
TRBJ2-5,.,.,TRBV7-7,TGTGCCAAAGCGGGTGAGACCCAGTACTTC,CAKAGETQYF
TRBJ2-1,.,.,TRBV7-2,TGTGCCAGCAGCCCCCGAGGTAGCCAATACAATGAGCAGTTCTTC,CASSPRGSQYNEQFF
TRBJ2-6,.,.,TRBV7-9,TGTGCCAGCAGCTCGGGGCTCTTCATCCGCTCTGGGGCCAACGTCCTGACTTTC,CASSSGLFIRSGANVLTF